This record covers a single T cell receptor (beta chain). This entry comes from a study of CD8 T cells in Susac syndrome. FACS was used to enrich TEMRA cells, whereas the CD8+ and CD4+ T cells were obtained by negative isolation. RNA in amounts of roughly 0.45 to 1 ug was reverse transcribed with random hexamers. TCRdb reanalysed the immunoSEQ multiplex PCR reads using MiXCR and keeps one entry per CDR3 protein. The sample lists about 150,000 distinct CDR3 sequences, about 95% seen once, with over 0.09% in the top ten. Sequencing was done on a sample of CD4+ T cells from PBMCs. The receptor was derived from a human donor with multiple sclerosis.

DNA of the CDR3: TGTGCCACCAGTTCCGGGGGGAGCTCCTACGAGCAGTACTTC. Its protein is CATSSGGSSYEQYF. V is TRBV24-1 and J is TRBJ2-7, with 7 bases that match TRBD2. Trimming cost V 6 bases and J 0 bases; bases outside gene matches: 4. Germline CDR1 is KGHDR and CDR2 is SFDVKD. The CDR3 sequence is 14 residues long.